The 14 T cell receptor beta chains below all came from one sample that was sequenced in a study of blood T cell repertoires in COVID-19. The table came from immunoSEQ multiplex PCR; TCRdb's copy has only in-frame clones and leaves some out. This table holds some 130,000 clones, about 91% found once. The sequenced sample consisted of peripheral blood. These receptor sequences come from a man aged 45 to 65 with acute or convalescent COVID-19.

This chain links TRBV4-1 with TRBJ1-3; no clear D. In germline, CDR1 is MGHRA, CDR2 YSYEKL. Trimming pared 1 base from V and 4 bases from J, leaving 8 bases between. The CDR3 length is 14 residues. The CDR3 is CASSQGVLGNTIYF. CDR3 sequence (DNA): TGCGCCAGCAGCCAAGGTGTACTCGGAAACACCATATATTTT.

The chain is built from TRBV20-1 and TRBJ1-2, with D hard to call. V lost 3 bases and J 2 bases, leaving 13 bases between the germline ends. This CDR3 is 14 amino acids long. CDR1 and CDR2 from the germline V gene are DFQATT and SNEGSKA (reference sequence). Here the CDR3 DNA reads TGCAGTGCTAGTATCGGCCCCGGGAACTATGGCTACACCTTC. It codes for CSASIGPGNYGYTF.

The chain combines TRBV18 with TRBJ1-2; D gene ambiguous. Germline loops: CDR1 KGHSH, CDR2 LQKENI. This CDR3 is built from 15 residues. V was clipped by 3 bases and J by 0 bases, with 11 bases between them. The CDR3 region has the DNA TGTGCCAGCTCACCGTTGAGTCCCCCTAACTATGGCTACACCTTC. It specifies CASSPLSPPNYGYTF. The full variable domain, completed using reference TRBV18 and TRBJ1-2, is NAGVMQNPRHLVRRRGQEARLRCSPMKGHSHVYWYRQLPEEGLKFMVYLQKENIIDESGMPKERFSAEFPKEGPSILRIQQVVRGDSAAYFCASSPLSPPNYGYTFGSGTRLTVV.

The V and J genes are TRBV6-6 and TRBJ1-1; no definite D call. V dropped 5 bases and J dropped 8 bases, with 18 bases sitting between them. This CDR3 spans 14 amino acids. Germline loops: CDR1 MNHNY, CDR2 SVGAGI (reference sequence). CDR3 coding DNA: TGTGCCAGCAGTCCGCAGGCTGGAAATTCAGAAGCTTTCTTT. Protein product: CASSPQAGNSEAFF.

CDR3 region: CSAEGADEAFF. The CDR3 DNA reads TGCAGCGCCGAGGGGGCAGACGAAGCTTTCTTT. The rearrangement joins TRBV29-1 to TRBJ1-1; the match to TRBD1 covers 7 bases. The CDR3 extends over 11 amino acids. V lost 7 bases and J lost 8; bases outside the gene matches: 7. The germline V gene has CDR1 SQVTM and CDR2 ANQGSEA.

V gene TRBV7-9 combines with J gene TRBJ1-3; TRBD1 aligns across 8 bases. Germline CDR1 SEHNR, CDR2 FQNEAQ (reference sequence). The V segment lost 5 bases and the J segment 0 bases; nucleotides outside the gene matches: 6. The CDR3 contains 16 residues. CDR3: CASSAGGIISGNTIYF. The CDR3 DNA sequence: TGTGCCAGCAGCGCAGGGGGCATCATCTCTGGAAACACCATATATTTT.

V gene TRBV24-1 combines with J gene TRBJ2-7; D may be TRBD2 (6 bases). The CDR3 length is 14 residues. CDR1 and CDR2 (germline): KGHDR, SFDVKD. Trimming removed 4 bases at V and 1 base at J, with 10 bases between. The CDR3 is CATSDLGTSYEQYF. In nucleotides, the CDR3 is TGTGCCACCAGTGACTTGGGGACTTCCTACGAGCAGTACTTC.

This sequence joins TRBV3-1 (or the pseudogene TRBV3-2) and TRBJ2-3; TRBD2 agrees at 10 bases. The CDR3 sequence is 14 residues long. V dropped 8 bases and J dropped 8; count of bases not matched to a gene: 10. Per the germline V gene, CDR1 is LGHDT and CDR2 is YNNKEL (reference sequence). The CDR3: CASGSMSSGGTQYF. The CDR3 DNA reads TGTGCCAGCGGTAGCATGTCTAGCGGGGGTACGCAGTATTTT.

DNA for the CDR3: TGCAGCGTTGGAGCAGCCCGGGGCTATGGCTACACCTTC. The encoded protein is CSVGAARGYGYTF. The rearrangement uses TRBV29-1 and TRBJ1-2; D is unclear. The V end lost 4 bases, the J end lost 4 bases, and 13 bases lay between the germline ends. The CDR3 is 13 residues long. Germline CDR1 reads SQVTM; CDR2 reads ANQGSEA. The variable domain in full, completed from reference TRBV29-1 and TRBJ1-2, reads SAVISQKPSRDICQRGTSLTIQCQVDSQVTMMFWYRQQPGQSLTLIATANQGSEATYESGFVIDKFPISRPNLTFSTLTVSNMSPEDSSIYLCSVGAARGYGYTFGSGTRLTVV.

The J gene is TRBJ2-2, the V gene TRBV5-5, with TRBD2 identical over 8 bases. Germline assignment: CDR1 SGHKS and CDR2 YYEKEE (reference sequence). V gave up 4 bases and J gave up 2 bases; unmatched junction bases: 7. The CDR3 is 16 amino acids. The CDR3 is CASSPVRGVNTGELFF. CDR3 DNA sequence: TGTGCCAGCAGCCCGGTGCGGGGGGTTAACACCGGGGAGCTGTTTTTT.

The chain carries TRBV5-8 and TRBJ1-1; D is ambiguous. The ends were cut back, 3 bases at V and 6 bases at J, with 12 bases in the middle. CDR3 length: 13 amino acids. CDR1 is SGHTS, CDR2 YDEGEE, per germline. The chain's CDR3 is CASSSRRLAEAFF. CDR3 bases: TGTGCCAGCAGCTCCAGGAGGTTAGCTGAAGCTTTCTTT.

J is TRBJ2-7 and V is TRBV3-1 (or the pseudogene TRBV3-2); 10 bases are a match to TRBD1. V lost 4 bases to trimming and J lost 6 bases; unmatched junction nucleotides: 12. Germline CDR1 LGHDT, CDR2 YNNKEL (reference sequence). CDR3 length: 16 amino acids. CDR3 nucleotide sequence: TGTGCCAGCAGCCTATACACCCACCGGGACAGGGGCGAGCAGTACTTC. It codes for CASSLYTHRDRGEQYF.

The table lists this clone with many counts. This rearrangement joins TRBV5-4 to TRBJ1-2; 9 bases align to TRBD1. From germline, CDR1 is SGHNT and CDR2 YYREEE (reference sequence). The CDR3 covers 15 residues. The V gene end was trimmed by 4 bases and the J gene end by 0 bases; junction bases not matched to a gene: 4. The CDR3 loop is CASSPGQGANYGYTF. CDR3 in DNA: TGTGCCAGCAGCCCGGGACAGGGCGCTAACTATGGCTACACCTTC.

The gene calls are TRBV28 and TRBJ1-1, with D tentatively TRBD1 (6 bases). The germline V gene has CDR1 MDHEN and CDR2 SYDVKM. Trimming left V 3 bases short and J 2 bases short, with 13 bases between. CDR3 length equals 15 residues. In DNA, the CDR3 is TGTGCCAGCAGTTTTGCGGGGGGCCGTAACACTGAAGCTTTCTTT. Translated: CASSFAGGRNTEAFF.